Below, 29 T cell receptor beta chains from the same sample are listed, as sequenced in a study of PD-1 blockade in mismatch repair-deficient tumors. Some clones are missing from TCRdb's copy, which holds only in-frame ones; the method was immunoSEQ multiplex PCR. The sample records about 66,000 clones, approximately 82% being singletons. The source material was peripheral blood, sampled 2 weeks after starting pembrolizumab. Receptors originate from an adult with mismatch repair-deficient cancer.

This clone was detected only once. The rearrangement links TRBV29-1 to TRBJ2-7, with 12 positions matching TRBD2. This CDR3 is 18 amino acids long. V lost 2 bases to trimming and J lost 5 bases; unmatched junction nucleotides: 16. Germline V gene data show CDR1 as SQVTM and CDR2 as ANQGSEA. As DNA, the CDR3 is TGCAGCGTTGAATCAACAAGTAGGCTAGCGGGAGGGCCCCACGAGCAGTACTTC. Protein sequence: CSVESTSRLAGGPHEQYF.

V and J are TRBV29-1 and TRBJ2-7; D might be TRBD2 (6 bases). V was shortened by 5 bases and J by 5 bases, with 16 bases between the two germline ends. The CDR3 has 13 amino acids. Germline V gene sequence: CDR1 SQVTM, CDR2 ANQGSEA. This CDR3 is CSVSDLGGNEQYF. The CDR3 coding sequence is TGCAGCGTTTCGGACTTGGGAGGTAACGAGCAGTACTTC.

CDR3 loop: CASRPDRGETQYF. CDR3 in DNA: TGTGCCAGCAGGCCTGACAGGGGAGAGACCCAGTACTTC. V is TRBV27 and J is TRBJ2-5; 8 bases line up with TRBD1. V lost 6 bases to trimming and J lost 4 bases; unmatched junction nucleotides: 4. The CDR3 extends over 13 amino acids. Looked up from germline, CDR1 is MNHEY and CDR2 is SMNVEV (reference sequence).

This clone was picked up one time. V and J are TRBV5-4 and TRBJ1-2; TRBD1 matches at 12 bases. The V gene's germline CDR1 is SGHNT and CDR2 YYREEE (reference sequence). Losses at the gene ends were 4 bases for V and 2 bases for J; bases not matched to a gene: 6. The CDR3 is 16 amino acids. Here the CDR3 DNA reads TGTGCCAGCAGCCCGGGACAGGGGGCGCAGAACTATGGCTACACCTTC. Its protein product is CASSPGQGAQNYGYTF.

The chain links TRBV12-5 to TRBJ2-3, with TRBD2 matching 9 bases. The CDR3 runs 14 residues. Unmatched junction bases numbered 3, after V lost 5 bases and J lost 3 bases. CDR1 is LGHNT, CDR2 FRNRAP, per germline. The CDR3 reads CASGPGLATDTQYF. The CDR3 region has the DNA TGTGCTAGTGGTCCTGGACTAGCGACAGATACGCAGTATTTT.

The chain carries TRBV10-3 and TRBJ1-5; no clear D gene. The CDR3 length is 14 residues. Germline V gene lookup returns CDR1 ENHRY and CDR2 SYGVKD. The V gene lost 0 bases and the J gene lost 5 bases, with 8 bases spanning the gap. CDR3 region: CAISESKWDQPQHF. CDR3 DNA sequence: TGTGCCATCAGTGAGTCAAAGTGGGATCAGCCCCAGCATTTT.

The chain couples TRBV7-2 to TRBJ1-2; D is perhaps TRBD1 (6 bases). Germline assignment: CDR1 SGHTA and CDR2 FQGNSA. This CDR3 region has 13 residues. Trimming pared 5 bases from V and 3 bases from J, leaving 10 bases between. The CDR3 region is CASSAQGYYGYTF. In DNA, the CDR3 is TGTGCCAGCAGCGCACAGGGATACTATGGCTACACCTTC.

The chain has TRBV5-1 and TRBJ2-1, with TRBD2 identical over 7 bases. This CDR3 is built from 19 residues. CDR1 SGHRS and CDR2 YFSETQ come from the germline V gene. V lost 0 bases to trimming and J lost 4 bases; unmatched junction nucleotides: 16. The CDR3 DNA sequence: TGCGCCAGCAGCTTGGTGGGGGTAAGCACGGCTAGCGGATACAATGAGCAGTTCTTC. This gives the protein CASSLVGVSTASGYNEQFF.

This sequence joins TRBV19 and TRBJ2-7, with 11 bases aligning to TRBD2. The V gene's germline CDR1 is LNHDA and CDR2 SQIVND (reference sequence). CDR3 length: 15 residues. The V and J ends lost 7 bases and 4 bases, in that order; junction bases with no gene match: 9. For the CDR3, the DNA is TGTGCCAGTAACCCTACTAGCGGGAGTCTTTACGAGCAGTACTTC. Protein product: CASNPTSGSLYEQYF.

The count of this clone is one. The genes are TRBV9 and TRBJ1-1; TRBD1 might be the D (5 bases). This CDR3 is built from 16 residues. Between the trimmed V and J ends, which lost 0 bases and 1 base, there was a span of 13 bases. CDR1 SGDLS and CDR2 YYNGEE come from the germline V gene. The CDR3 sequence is CASSVAPAGRNTEAFF. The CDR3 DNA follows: TGTGCCAGCAGCGTAGCCCCCGCAGGGAGGAACACTGAAGCTTTCTTT.

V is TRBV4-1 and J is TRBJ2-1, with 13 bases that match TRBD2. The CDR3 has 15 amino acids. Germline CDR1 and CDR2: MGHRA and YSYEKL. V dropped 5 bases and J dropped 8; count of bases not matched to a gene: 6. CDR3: CASSETSGRAHEQFF. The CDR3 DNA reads TGCGCCAGCAGCGAAACTAGCGGGAGGGCCCATGAGCAGTTCTTC.

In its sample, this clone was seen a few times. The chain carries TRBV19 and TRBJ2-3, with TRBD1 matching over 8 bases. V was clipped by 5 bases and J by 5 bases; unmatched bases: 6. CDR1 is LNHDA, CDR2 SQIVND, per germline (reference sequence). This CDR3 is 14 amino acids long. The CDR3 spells CASSFQGAQDTQYF. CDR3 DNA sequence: TGTGCCAGTAGTTTCCAGGGGGCACAAGATACGCAGTATTTT. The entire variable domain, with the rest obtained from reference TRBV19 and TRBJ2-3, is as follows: DGGITQSPKYLFRKEGQNVTLSCEQNLNHDAMYWYRQDPGQGLRLIYYSQIVNDFQKGDIAEGYSVSREKKESFPLTVTSAQKNPTAFYLCASSFQGAQDTQYFGPGTRLTVL.

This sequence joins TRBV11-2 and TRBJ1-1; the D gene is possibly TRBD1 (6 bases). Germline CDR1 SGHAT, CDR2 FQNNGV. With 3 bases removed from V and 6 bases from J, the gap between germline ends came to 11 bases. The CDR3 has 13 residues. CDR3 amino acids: CASSFSRTAEAFF. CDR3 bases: TGTGCCAGCAGCTTCTCTCGGACAGCTGAAGCTTTCTTT.

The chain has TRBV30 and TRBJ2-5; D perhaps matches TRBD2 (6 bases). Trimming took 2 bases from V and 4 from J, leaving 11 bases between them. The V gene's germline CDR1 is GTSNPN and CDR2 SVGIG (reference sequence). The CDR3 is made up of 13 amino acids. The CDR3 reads CAWSRRGGETQYF. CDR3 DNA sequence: TGTGCCTGGAGTCGGCGGGGAGGAGAGACCCAGTACTTC.

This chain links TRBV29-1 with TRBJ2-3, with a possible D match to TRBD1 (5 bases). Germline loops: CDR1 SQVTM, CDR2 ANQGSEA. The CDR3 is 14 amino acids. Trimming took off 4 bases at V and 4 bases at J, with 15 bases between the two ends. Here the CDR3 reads CSVAWQGKADTQYF. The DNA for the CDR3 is TGCAGCGTTGCTTGGCAGGGCAAGGCAGATACGCAGTATTTT.

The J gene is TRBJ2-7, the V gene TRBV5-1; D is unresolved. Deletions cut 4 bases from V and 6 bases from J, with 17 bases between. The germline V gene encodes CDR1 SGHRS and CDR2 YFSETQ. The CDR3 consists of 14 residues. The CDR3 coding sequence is TGCGCCAGCAGCCCCAAACCTCTACTACCCGAGCAGTACTTC. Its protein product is CASSPKPLLPEQYF. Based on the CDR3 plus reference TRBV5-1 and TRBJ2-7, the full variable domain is KAGVTQTPRYLIKTRGQQVTLSCSPISGHRSVSWYQQTPGQGLQFLFEYFSETQRNKGNFPGRFSGRQFSNSRSEMNVSTLELGDSALYLCASSPKPLLPEQYFGPGTRLTVT.

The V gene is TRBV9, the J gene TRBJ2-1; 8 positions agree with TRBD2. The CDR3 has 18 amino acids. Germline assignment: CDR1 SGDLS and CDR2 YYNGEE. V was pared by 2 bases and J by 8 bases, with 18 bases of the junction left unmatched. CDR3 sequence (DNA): TGTGCCAGCAGCGTTAAAAATAGCGGGACCTCCCGCTCGGATGAGCAGTTCTTC. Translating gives CASSVKNSGTSRSDEQFF.

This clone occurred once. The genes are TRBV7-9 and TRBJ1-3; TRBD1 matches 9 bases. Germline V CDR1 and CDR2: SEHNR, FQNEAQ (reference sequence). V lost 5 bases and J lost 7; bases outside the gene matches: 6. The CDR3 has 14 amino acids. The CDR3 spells CASSLTTGGNTIYF. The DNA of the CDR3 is TGTGCCAGCAGCCTCACGACAGGGGGGAACACCATATATTTT.

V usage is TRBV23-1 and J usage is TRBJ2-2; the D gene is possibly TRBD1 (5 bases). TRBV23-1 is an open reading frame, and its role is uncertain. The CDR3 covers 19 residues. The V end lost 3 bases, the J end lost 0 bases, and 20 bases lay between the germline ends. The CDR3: CASSHPPTRVDPNTGELFF. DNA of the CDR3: TGCGCCAGCAGTCATCCGCCCACCAGGGTCGACCCGAACACCGGGGAGCTGTTTTTT.

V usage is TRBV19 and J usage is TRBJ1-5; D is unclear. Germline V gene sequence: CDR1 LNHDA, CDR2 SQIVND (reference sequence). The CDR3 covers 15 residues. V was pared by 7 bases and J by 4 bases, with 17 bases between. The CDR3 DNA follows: TGTGCCAGTACTCCCATCGTGGCAGGTAATCAGCCCCAGCATTTT. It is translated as CASTPIVAGNQPQHF.

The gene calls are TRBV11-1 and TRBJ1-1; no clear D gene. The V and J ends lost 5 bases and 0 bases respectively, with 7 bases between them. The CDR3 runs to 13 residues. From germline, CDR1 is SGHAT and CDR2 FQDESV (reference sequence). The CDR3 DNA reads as TGTGCCAGCAGCGCCGAATTGAACACTGAAGCTTTCTTT. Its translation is CASSAELNTEAFF. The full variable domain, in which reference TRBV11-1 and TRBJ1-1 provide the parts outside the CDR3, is EAEVAQSPRYKITEKSQAVAFWCDPISGHATLYWYRQILGQGPELLVQFQDESVVDDSQLPKDRFSAERLKGVDSTLKIQPAELGDSAMYLCASSAELNTEAFFGQGTRLTVV.

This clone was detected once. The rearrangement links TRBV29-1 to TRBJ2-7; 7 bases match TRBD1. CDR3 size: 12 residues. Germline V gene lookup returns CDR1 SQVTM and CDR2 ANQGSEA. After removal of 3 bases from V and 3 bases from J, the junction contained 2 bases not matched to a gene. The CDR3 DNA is TGCAGCGTTGATACAGGGGTCTACGAGCAGTACTTC. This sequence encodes CSVDTGVYEQYF.

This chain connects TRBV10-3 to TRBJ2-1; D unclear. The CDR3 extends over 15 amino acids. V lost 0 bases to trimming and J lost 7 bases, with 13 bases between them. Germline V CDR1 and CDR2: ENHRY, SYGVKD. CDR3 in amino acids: CAISESGFSANEQFF. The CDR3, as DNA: TGTGCCATCAGTGAGTCGGGGTTTAGTGCGAATGAGCAGTTCTTC.

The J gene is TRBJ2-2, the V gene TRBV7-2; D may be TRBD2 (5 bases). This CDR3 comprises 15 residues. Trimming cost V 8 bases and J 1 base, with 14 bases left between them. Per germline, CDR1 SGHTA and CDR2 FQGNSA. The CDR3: CASGRDARNTGELFF. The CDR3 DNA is TGTGCCAGCGGCCGGGATGCGCGGAACACCGGGGAGCTGTTTTTT.

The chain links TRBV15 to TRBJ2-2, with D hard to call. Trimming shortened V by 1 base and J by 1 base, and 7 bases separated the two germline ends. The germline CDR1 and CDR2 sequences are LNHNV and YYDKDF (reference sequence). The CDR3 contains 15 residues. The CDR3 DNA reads TGTGCCACCAGCAGAGCGGCCATGAACACCGGGGAGCTGTTTTTT. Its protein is CATSRAAMNTGELFF.

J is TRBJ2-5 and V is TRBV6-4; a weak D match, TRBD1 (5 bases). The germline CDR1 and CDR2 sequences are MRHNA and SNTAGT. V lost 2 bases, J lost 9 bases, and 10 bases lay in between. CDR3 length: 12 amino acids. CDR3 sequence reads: CASSDAQGAQYF. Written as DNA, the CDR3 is TGTGCCAGCAGTGACGCTCAAGGGGCCCAGTACTTC.

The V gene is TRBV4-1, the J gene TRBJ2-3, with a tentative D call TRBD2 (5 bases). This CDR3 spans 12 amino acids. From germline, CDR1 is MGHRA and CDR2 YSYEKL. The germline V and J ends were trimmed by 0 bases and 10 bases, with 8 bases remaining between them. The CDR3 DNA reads TGCGCCAGCAGCCAAGACGGGAAGGCGCAGTATTTT. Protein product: CASSQDGKAQYF.

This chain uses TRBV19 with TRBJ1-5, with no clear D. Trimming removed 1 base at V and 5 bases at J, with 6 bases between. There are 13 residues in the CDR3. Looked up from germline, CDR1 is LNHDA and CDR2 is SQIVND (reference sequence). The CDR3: CASSIVLYQPQHF. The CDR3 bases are TGTGCCAGTAGTATAGTCCTTTATCAGCCCCAGCATTTT.

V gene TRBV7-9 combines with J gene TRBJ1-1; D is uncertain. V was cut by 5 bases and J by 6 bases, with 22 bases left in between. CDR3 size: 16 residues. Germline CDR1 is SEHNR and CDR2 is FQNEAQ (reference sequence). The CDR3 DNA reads TGTGCCAGCAGCCTTGGAGAGGGCGCTTTAAGCGCTGAAGCTTTCTTT. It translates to CASSLGEGALSAEAFF.